The entry below gives a single T cell receptor (beta chain) sequence along with its context. Antigen: not known. Each CDR3 protein gets one entry after TCRdb re-called the reads with MiXCR. The sample includes about 85,000 distinct CDR3 sequences, 45% to 55% of them seen just once. The data were taken from a study of T cell repertoires in cytomegalovirus infection. At the level of the study: HLA-B-restricted CMV epitopes that are well studied were used alongside recently identified HLA-C-restricted ones.

CDR1 MNHEY and CDR2 SVGAGI come from the germline V gene. Trimming shortened V by 6 bases and J by 3 bases, and 17 bases separated the two germline ends. The CDR3 covers 15 residues. The starting material was CD8+ T cells from cultured PBMCs, obtained from culture after CMV antigen stimulation. This clonotype was sampled from a human donor in good health (CMV status not recorded). Some clones in this sample may be carry-over from other donors' samples. The rearrangement links TRBV6-5 to TRBJ1-1; weak D call: TRBD1 (6 bases). This chain's CDR3 is CASRSSGTSDTEAFF. The CDR3 region has the DNA TGTGCCAGCAGAAGCTCCGGGACATCTGACACTGAAGCTTTCTTT.